This TCR beta chain comes out of a study of breast tumors, draining lymph nodes, adjacent tissues. This CDR3 has 13 residues. The V gene's germline CDR1 is SQVTM and CDR2 ANQGSEA. V lost 6 bases, J lost 4 bases, and 2 bases stayed unmatched. In TCRdb, the multiplex PCR reads were re-called with MiXCR into one record per CDR3 protein. Among 200,000 or so distinct CDR3 sequences listed, roughly 29% were seen once. This clonotype was detected ten times or more. Its antigen is unidentified. Whole-study results and caveats: Compared with lymph nodes, tumors were less diverse; compared with nontumor tissue, more.

The lymph nodes were axillary draining lymph nodes from breast cancer patients. The V gene is TRBV29-1, the J gene TRBJ1-5, with TRBD1 identical over 11 bases. Material for sequencing was axillary lymph node tissue. The TCR was taken from a female donor with breast cancer. Some clones in this sample may be carry-over from other donors' samples. CDR3 coding DNA: TGCAGCGTCGGGACAGGGGGGAATCAGCCCCAGCATTTT. Translated: CSVGTGGNQPQHF.